These 11 T cell receptor beta chains were sequenced from one sample in a study of T cells in Graves' hyperthyroidism and ophthalmopathy. The CDR3 regions of TCR beta were amplified from RNA transcripts. The HTBI primer set served for first-round RT-PCR of the TCR CDR3. TCRdb re-called the multiplex PCR reads through MiXCR, storing one row per CDR3 protein. Of a few hundred thousand distinct CDR3 sequences in the sample, 20% to 25% were seen once. The sample was blood. These TCRs come from a young man with Graves' hyperthyroidism.

The rearrangement joins TRBV30 to TRBJ2-3, with TRBD2 identical over 8 bases. Germline lookup yields CDR1 GTSNPN and CDR2 SVGIG (reference sequence). V trimming: 3 bases; J trimming: 7 bases; junction bases outside the gene matches: 6. The CDR3 is 13 amino acids. The CDR3 DNA reads as TGTGCCTGGAGGCGCGGGGGGATCAATACGCAGTATTTT. Its protein is CAWRRGGINTQYF.

The chain has TRBV18 and TRBJ1-1; D possibly corresponds to TRBD1 (5 bases). CDR3 size: 12 residues. Trimming removed 5 bases at V and 7 bases at J, with 11 bases between. Germline values: CDR1 KGHSH, CDR2 LQKENI. The CDR3 DNA is TGTGCCAGCTCATCGGGACGGGATGAAGCTTTCTTT. It yields the protein CASSSGRDEAFF.

The chain recombines TRBV20-1 with TRBJ2-2; the match to TRBD1 covers 9 bases. Trimming took 1 base from V and 3 from J; bases not matched to a gene: 6. CDR1 and CDR2 (germline): DFQATT, SNEGSKA (reference sequence). CDR3 length equals 16 residues. Here the CDR3 reads CSARVLRQGDTGELFF. As DNA, the CDR3 is TGCAGTGCTAGAGTATTAAGACAGGGGGACACCGGGGAGCTGTTTTTT.

This clonotype was observed many times. This chain uses TRBV11-2 with TRBJ1-3, with unresolved D. V was shortened by 0 bases and J by 0 bases, with 6 bases between the two germline ends. The germline CDR1 and CDR2 sequences are SGHAT and FQNNGV. The CDR3 extends over 15 amino acids. The CDR3 reads CASSLDMFSGNTIYF. DNA of the CDR3: TGTGCCAGCAGCTTAGATATGTTCTCTGGAAACACCATATATTTT. Using reference TRBV11-2 and TRBJ1-3 for the parts outside the CDR3, the full variable domain is EAGVAQSPRYKIIEKRQSVAFWCNPISGHATLYWYQQILGQGPKLLIQFQNNGVVDDSQLPKDRFSAERLKGVDSTLKIQPAKLEDSAVYLCASSLDMFSGNTIYFGEGSWLTVV.

This clonotype was observed once. This rearrangement joins TRBV12-3 or TRBV12-4 to TRBJ2-2, with TRBD2 as a possible D gene (6 bases). Trimming shortened V by 3 bases and J by 5 bases, and 13 bases separated the two germline ends. The CDR3 contains 15 residues. The CDR3 is CASSLTGTLTGELFF. The CDR3 bases are TGTGCCAGCAGTTTGACCGGGACTTTAACCGGGGAGCTGTTTTTT.

The CDR3 nucleotides are TGTGCCAGACTATCCGGGACAGGGGTTCTGGACATTCAGTACTTC. Its translation: CARLSGTGVLDIQYF. The genes are TRBV12-3 or TRBV12-4 and TRBJ2-4, with 10 bases that match TRBD1. The junction had 13 bases not matched to a gene; V was cut back by 9 bases and J by 8 bases. CDR3 length equals 15 residues.

In its sample, this clonotype was seen many times. The CDR3 DNA reads as TGTGCCAGCTCCCTACAAGGACTCCATGTGGGAGCCAAAAACATTCAGTACTTC. It encodes CASSLQGLHVGAKNIQYF. The V gene is TRBV18, the J gene TRBJ2-4, with a weak D call TRBD2 (5 bases). The CDR3 consists of 18 residues. V lost 6 bases and J lost 0, with 21 bases in between. Per the germline V gene, CDR1 is KGHSH and CDR2 is LQKENI.

This clonotype was seen at least ten times. The V and J genes are TRBV6-1 and TRBJ2-7; 7 bases are shared with TRBD1. Germline CDR1 MNHNS, CDR2 SASEGT. The CDR3 consists of 15 residues. V was pared by 1 base and J by 0 bases, with 3 bases of the junction left unmatched. CDR3 sequence: CASSEEGDSSYEQYF. CDR3 in DNA: TGTGCCAGCAGTGAAGAAGGGGACAGCTCCTACGAGCAGTACTTC.

This clonotype was counted at least ten times. The chain carries TRBV20-1 and TRBJ1-1; D not certain. With 1 base removed from V and 10 bases from J, the gap between germline ends came to 13 bases. The CDR3 is 12 amino acids. Germline CDR1 DFQATT, CDR2 SNEGSKA (reference sequence). CDR3 loop: CSARVTEVGAFF. The CDR3, as DNA: TGCAGTGCTAGAGTAACTGAGGTGGGAGCTTTCTTT.

This chain uses TRBV6-1 with TRBJ1-6; 8 bases fit TRBD1. Per germline, CDR1 MNHNS and CDR2 SASEGT. The trim removed 8 bases at V and 9 bases at J, leaving 12 bases unmatched. The CDR3 sequence is 15 residues long. The CDR3 spells CASPPLTGAVSPLHF. The CDR3 DNA reads TGTGCCAGCCCTCCCTTGACAGGGGCGGTTTCACCCCTCCACTTT.

Ten or more counts support this clonotype. DNA of the CDR3: TGCAGTGCTAGAGGGGACGGGAATCCCTACGAGCAGTACTTC. It translates to CSARGDGNPYEQYF. V usage is TRBV20-1 and J usage is TRBJ2-7; D might be TRBD1 or TRBD2, each matching 5 bases. Germline CDR1 and CDR2: DFQATT and SNEGSKA (reference sequence). The CDR3 spans 14 residues. The V gene lost 1 base and the J gene lost 2 bases, with 12 bases spanning the gap.